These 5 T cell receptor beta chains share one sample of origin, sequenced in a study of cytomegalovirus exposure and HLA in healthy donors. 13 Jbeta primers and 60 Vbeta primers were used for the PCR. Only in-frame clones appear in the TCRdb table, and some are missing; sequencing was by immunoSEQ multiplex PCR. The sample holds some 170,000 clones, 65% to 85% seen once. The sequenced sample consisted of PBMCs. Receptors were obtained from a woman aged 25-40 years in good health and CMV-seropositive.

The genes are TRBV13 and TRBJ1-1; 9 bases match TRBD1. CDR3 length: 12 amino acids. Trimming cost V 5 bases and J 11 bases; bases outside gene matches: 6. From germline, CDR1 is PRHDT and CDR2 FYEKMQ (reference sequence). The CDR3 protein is CASSRTGATAFF. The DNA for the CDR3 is TGTGCCAGCAGCAGGACAGGGGCGACGGCTTTCTTT.

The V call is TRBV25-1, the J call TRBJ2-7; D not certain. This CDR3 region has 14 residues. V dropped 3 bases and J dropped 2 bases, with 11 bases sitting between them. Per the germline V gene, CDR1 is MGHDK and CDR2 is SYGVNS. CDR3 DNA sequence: TGTGCCAGCAGTGATGGCCTGCCACCCTACGAGCAGTACTTC. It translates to CASSDGLPPYEQYF.

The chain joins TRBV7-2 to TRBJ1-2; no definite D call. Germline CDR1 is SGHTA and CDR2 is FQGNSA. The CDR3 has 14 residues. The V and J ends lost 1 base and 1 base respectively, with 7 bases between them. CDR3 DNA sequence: TGTGCCAGCAGCTTAGTCCGTATTAACTATGGCTACACCTTC. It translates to CASSLVRINYGYTF.

The CDR3 here is CASSLVGVEEKLFF. The CDR3 DNA reads as TGTGCCAGCAGCTTGGTAGGGGTAGAAGAAAAACTGTTTTTT. The chain carries TRBV5-6 and TRBJ1-4, with D perhaps matching TRBD1 (5 bases). This CDR3 comprises 14 residues. The germline V gene has CDR1 SGHDT and CDR2 YYEEEE. Trimming pared 0 bases from V and 8 bases from J, leaving 11 bases between.

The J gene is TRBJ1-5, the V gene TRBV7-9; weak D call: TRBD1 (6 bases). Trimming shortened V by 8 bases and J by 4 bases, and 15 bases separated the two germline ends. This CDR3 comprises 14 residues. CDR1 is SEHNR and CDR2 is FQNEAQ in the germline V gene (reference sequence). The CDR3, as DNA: TGTGCCAGCGCCCCCTGGACAGAAAATCAGCCCCAGCATTTT. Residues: CASAPWTENQPQHF. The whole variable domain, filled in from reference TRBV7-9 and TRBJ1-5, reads DTGVSQNPRHKITKRGQNVTFRCDPISEHNRLYWYRQTLGQGPEFLTYFQNEAQLEKSRLLSDRFSAERPKGSFSTLEIQRTEQGDSAMYLCASAPWTENQPQHFGDGTRLSIL.